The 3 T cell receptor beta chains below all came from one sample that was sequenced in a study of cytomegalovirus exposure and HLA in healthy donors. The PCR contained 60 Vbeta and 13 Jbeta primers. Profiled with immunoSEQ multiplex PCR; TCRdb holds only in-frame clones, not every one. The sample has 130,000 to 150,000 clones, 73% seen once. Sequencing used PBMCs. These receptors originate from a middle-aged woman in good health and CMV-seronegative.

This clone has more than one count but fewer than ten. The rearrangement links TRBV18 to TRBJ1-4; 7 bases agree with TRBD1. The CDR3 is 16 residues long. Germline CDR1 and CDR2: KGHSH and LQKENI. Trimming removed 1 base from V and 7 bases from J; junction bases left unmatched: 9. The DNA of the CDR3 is TGTGCCAGCTCACCACGGGACAGAGGTATTGCTGAAAAACTGTTTTTT. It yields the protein CASSPRDRGIAEKLFF. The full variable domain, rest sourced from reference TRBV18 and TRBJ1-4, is NAGVMQNPRHLVRRRGQEARLRCSPMKGHSHVYWYRQLPEEGLKFMVYLQKENIIDESGMPKERFSAEFPKEGPSILRIQQVVRGDSAAYFCASSPRDRGIAEKLFFGSGTQLSVL.

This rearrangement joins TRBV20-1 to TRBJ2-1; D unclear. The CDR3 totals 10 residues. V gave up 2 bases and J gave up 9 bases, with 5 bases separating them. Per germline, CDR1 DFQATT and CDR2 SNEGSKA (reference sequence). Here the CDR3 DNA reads TGCAGTGCTAGACCCATTGAGCAGTTCTTC. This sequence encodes CSARPIEQFF.

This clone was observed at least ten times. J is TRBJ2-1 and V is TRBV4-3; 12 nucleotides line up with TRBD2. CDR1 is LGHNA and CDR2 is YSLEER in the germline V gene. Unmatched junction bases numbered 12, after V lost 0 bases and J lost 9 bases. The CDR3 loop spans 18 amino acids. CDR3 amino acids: CASSQDWASGGAYAEQFF. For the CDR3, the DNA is TGCGCCAGCAGCCAAGATTGGGCTAGCGGGGGGGCCTATGCTGAGCAGTTCTTC.